These T cell receptor beta chains were read from a single sample in a study of blood T cell repertoires in COVID-19. The table came from immunoSEQ multiplex PCR; TCRdb's copy has only in-frame clones and leaves some out. The sample records about 230,000 clones, roughly 80% being singletons. Sequencing input: peripheral blood. All receptors derive from a woman aged 80 or over with acute or convalescent COVID-19. Both conserved end residues are part of each CDR3. Each record gives: J gene, V gene, D gene, clone size, CDR3 protein, CDR3 DNA. A D gene is named only where the DNA matches it firmly. Size tells how often a clone was seen (once, few, many) or the class of an expanded clone, and some rows leave it out.

j_gene: TRBJ2-5; v_gene: TRBV4-1; d_gene: TRBD2; abundance: -; CDR3aa: CASSQDLAGGQQETQYF; CDR3nt: TGCGCCAGCAGCCAAGATTTAGCGGGAGGGCAGCAAGAGACCCAGTACTTC
j_gene: TRBJ1-6; v_gene: TRBV7-9; d_gene: -; abundance: -; CDR3aa: CASSTSAGSPLHF; CDR3nt: TGTGCCAGCAGCACTTCGGCGGGTTCACCCCTCCACTTT
j_gene: TRBJ2-7; v_gene: TRBV9; d_gene: -; abundance: -; CDR3aa: CASSPRGDSYEQYF; CDR3nt: TGTGCCAGCAGCCCCCGCGGGGACTCCTACGAGCAGTACTTC
j_gene: TRBJ1-2; v_gene: TRBV10-2; d_gene: -; abundance: -; CDR3aa: CASSDPLGEGYTF; CDR3nt: TGCGCCAGCAGTGACCCCCTCGGGGAGGGCTACACCTTC
j_gene: TRBJ1-4; v_gene: TRBV2; d_gene: -; abundance: -; CDR3aa: CASSIGNEKLFF; CDR3nt: TGTGCCAGCAGTATCGGTAATGAAAAACTGTTTTTT
j_gene: TRBJ1-1; v_gene: TRBV7-9; d_gene: -; abundance: few; CDR3aa: CASSLSTVNTEAFF; CDR3nt: TGTGCCAGCAGCTTATCTACAGTGAACACTGAAGCTTTCTTT
j_gene: TRBJ1-1; v_gene: TRBV15; d_gene: TRBD1; abundance: -; CDR3aa: CATSQRTGLNTEAFF; CDR3nt: TGTGCCACCAGCCAACGGACAGGGTTGAACACTGAAGCTTTCTTT
j_gene: TRBJ1-3; v_gene: TRBV27; d_gene: TRBD1; abundance: -; CDR3aa: CASAGQGSDTIYF; CDR3nt: TGTGCCAGCGCGGGACAGGGGTCGGACACCATATATTTT
j_gene: TRBJ2-5; v_gene: TRBV3-1/TRBV3-2; d_gene: TRBD2; abundance: -; CDR3aa: CASSPRGREGPKTQYF; CDR3nt: TGTGCCAGCAGCCCGCGGGGTCGGGAGGGCCCAAAGACCCAGTACTTC
j_gene: TRBJ1-5; v_gene: TRBV28; d_gene: TRBD1; abundance: -; CDR3aa: CASRATGAAQPQHF; CDR3nt: TGTGCCAGCAGAGCGACAGGGGCCGCTCAGCCCCAGCATTTT